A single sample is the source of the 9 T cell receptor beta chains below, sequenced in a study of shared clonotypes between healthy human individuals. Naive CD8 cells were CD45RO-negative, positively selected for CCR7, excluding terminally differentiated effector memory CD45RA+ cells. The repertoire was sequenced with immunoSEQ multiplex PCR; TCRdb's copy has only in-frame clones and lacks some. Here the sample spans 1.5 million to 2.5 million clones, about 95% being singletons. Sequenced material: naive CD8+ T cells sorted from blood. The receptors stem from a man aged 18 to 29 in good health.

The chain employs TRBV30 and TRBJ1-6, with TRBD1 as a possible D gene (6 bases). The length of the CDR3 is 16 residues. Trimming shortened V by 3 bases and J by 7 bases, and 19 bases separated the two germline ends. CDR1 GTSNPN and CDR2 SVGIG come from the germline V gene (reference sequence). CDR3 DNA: TGTGCCTGGAGCCCACGGGGGCAGGGGAGGAATTCACCCCTCCACTTT. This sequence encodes CAWSPRGQGRNSPLHF.

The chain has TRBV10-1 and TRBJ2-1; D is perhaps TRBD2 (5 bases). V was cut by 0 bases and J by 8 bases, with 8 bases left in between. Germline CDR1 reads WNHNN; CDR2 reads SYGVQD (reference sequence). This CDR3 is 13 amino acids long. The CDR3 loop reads CASSESTRDEQFF. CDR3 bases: TGCGCCAGCAGTGAGTCGACGAGGGATGAGCAGTTCTTC.

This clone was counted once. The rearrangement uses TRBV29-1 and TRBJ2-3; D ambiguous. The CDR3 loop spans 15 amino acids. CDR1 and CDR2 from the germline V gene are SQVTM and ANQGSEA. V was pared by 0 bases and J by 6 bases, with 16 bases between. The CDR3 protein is CSVEDVFLPVDTQYF. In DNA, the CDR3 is TGCAGCGTTGAAGATGTCTTCCTCCCGGTTGATACGCAGTATTTT.

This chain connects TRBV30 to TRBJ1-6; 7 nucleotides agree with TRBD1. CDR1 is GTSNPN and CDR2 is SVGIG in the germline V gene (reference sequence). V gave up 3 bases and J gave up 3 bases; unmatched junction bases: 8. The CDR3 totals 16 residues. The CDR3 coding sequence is TGTGCCTGGAGAGATGCCCGGGACAGCTATAATTCACCCCTCCACTTT. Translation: CAWRDARDSYNSPLHF. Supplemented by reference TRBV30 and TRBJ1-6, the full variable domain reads SQTIHQWPATLVQPVGSPLSLECTVEGTSNPNLYWYRQAAGRGLQLLFYSVGIGQISSEVPQNLSASRPQDRQFILSSKKLLLSDSGFYLCAWRDARDSYNSPLHFGNGTRLTVT.

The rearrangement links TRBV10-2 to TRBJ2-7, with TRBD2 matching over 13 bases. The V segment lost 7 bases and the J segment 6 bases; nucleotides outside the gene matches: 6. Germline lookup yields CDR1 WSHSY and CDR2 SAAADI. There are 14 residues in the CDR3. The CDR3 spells CASTGLAGVSEQYF. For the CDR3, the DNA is TGCGCCAGCACTGGACTAGCGGGAGTATCCGAGCAGTACTTC.

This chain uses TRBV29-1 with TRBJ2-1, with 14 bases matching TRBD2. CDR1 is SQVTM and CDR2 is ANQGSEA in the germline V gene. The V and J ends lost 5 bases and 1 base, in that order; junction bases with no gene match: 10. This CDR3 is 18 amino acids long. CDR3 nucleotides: TGCAGCGTTTCGGGACTAGCGGGGGTGAGCACTTCCTACAATGAGCAGTTCTTC. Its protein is CSVSGLAGVSTSYNEQFF.

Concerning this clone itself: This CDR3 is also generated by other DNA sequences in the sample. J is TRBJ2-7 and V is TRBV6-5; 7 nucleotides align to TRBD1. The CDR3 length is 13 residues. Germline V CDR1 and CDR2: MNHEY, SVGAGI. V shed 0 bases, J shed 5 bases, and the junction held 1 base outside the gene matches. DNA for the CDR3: TGTGCCAGCAGTTACTCTCAGGGGGACGAGCAGTACTTC. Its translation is CASSYSQGDEQYF.

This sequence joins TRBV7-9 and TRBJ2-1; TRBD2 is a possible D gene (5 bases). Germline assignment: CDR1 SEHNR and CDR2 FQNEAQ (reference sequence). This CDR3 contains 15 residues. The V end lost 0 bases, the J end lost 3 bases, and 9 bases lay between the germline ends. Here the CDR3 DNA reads TGTGCCAGCAGCTTAGCCAGCGGCCACTACAATGAGCAGTTCTTC. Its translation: CASSLASGHYNEQFF.

The CDR3 DNA reads as TGTGCCAGCAGTGATTCCCCGCAACGAAATGAGCAGTTCTTC. Translation: CASSDSPQRNEQFF. The chain combines TRBV25-1 with TRBJ2-1; D is unresolved. The CDR3 totals 14 residues. V was clipped by 3 bases and J by 7 bases, with 13 bases between them. Germline V gives CDR1 MGHDK, CDR2 SYGVNS.